This TCR beta chain is from a study of T cell repertoires in cytomegalovirus infection (dated by TCRdb to the late 2010s). For context, the study as a whole: Because public TCR beta signatures pointed to carriage of CMV infection together with the matching HLA type, the HLA type of each donor mattered for the analysis.

This clonotype was observed a few times. This clone's antigen is unknown. No much larger clone is present one base from it, and per-base qualities are unavailable. The germline V end is reduced by 7 bases and the J end by 2 bases; junction bases left unmatched: 15. In the germline V gene, CDR1 corresponds to MDHEN and CDR2 to SYDVKM. The CDR3 numbers 19 residues from cysteine through phenylalanine. Just the 57-base CDR3 DNA is kept, in frame starting at base 1. The investigation overall reported the following: The ex vivo response was dominated by HLA-C-restricted CMV-specific TCR beta clonotypes, which also provided the single most frequent clonotype in two of eight donors. Carriers of CMV infection plus the relevant HLA type were discriminated by the cumulative frequency of public TCR beta family members in the study cohort and in an independent 352-donor cohort.

The instrument was an Illumina HiSeq 1500. TCRdb redid the processing of the public reads, applying fastp at Q25 and MiXCR, and retained in-frame beta chains. Entries that share a CDR3 protein sequence are merged under the most common genes and DNA. A total of hundreds of thousands of distinct CDR3 sequences appear in this sample, 9.6% of them only once. The ten top clones hold around 2.4% of the sample. The source of this sequence is a human donor in good health (CMV status not recorded). Some clones in this sample may be carry-over from other donors' samples. The sequenced sample was PBMCs. The sequence links TRBV28 to TRBJ2-5; 14 bases in the junction line up with TRBD2. The DNA sequence is as follows: TGTGCCAGCAACGAAAGGGAAGGACTAGCGGGGGGATTTCAAGAGACCCAGTACTTC. This yields the protein CASNEREGLAGGFQETQYF. The CDR3, completed at both ends by the reference TRBV28 and TRBJ2-5 genes, gives the full variable domain DVKVTQSSRYLVKRTGEKVFLECVQDMDHENMFWYRQDPGLGLRLIYFSYDVKMKEKGDIPEGYSVSREKKERFSLILESASTNQTSMYLCASNEREGLAGGFQETQYFGPGTRLLVL.